The clone carrying this T cell receptor beta chain was picked up one time. These data belong to a study of cytomegalovirus exposure and HLA in healthy donors. The PCR had 60 Vbeta and 13 Jbeta primers. Using immunoSEQ multiplex PCR, the repertoire was profiled, and TCRdb retains in-frame clones only, with some absent. In the table there are over 150,000 clones, 75% of which are singletons. This CDR3 has 15 residues. Germline V gene lookup returns CDR1 GTSNPN and CDR2 SVGIG (reference sequence). V was pared by 0 bases and J by 2 bases, with 12 bases between. Sequencing was done on a sample of PBMCs. The J gene is TRBJ2-3, the V gene TRBV30, with D perhaps matching TRBD2 (5 bases). This receptor was taken from a woman in her forties or fifties in good health and CMV-seropositive. The CDR3 DNA follows: TGTGCCTGGAGTGTCCTGGCGGGCGACACAGATACGCAGTATTTT. Translation: CAWSVLAGDTDTQYF.